A selection of T cell receptor beta chains follows, all from one sample in a study of shared clonotypes between healthy human individuals. Clones were read by immunoSEQ multiplex PCR, and TCRdb kept only the in-frame ones, dropping some. Among over a million clones listed, roughly 98% were seen once. Sequencing was performed on naive CD4+ T cells sorted from blood. The receptors here all came from a man aged 25 to 45 in good health. The CDR3 runs from the conserved cysteine through the conserved F or W. Fields, in order: V gene, D gene, J gene, clone size, CDR3 protein, CDR3 DNA. D genes are given only for firm matches. The listing skips clone size in some rows; elsewhere it reads once, few, many or a size class.

>TRBV5-6|.|TRBJ2-3|.
CASSLVSGTTDTQYF
TGTGCCAGCAGCTTGGTTTCGGGAACCACAGATACGCAGTATTTT
>TRBV4-1|TRBD1|TRBJ1-5|.
CASSQGSGQGNQPQHF
TGCGCCAGCAGCCAAGGGTCGGGACAGGGTAATCAGCCCCAGCATTTT
>TRBV27|TRBD2|TRBJ2-2|once
CASSPGGRGGELFF
TGTGCCAGCAGCCCCGGAGGGAGGGGCGGGGAGCTGTTTTTT
>TRBV30|.|TRBJ1-3|.
CAWSVRRSSGNTIYF
TGTGCCTGGAGTGTACGACGAAGCTCTGGAAACACCATATATTTT
>TRBV27|.|TRBJ2-3|.
CASSSLVALSTDTQYF
TGTGCCAGCAGTTCCTTAGTGGCCCTTAGCACAGATACGCAGTATTTT
>TRBV7-8|.|TRBJ1-1|.
CASSLAATGFFEVVTEAFF
TGTGCCAGCAGCTTAGCCGCTACCGGTTTTTTTGAGGTTGTCACTGAAGCTTTCTTT
>TRBV5-4|TRBD2|TRBJ2-7|.
CASKEAREAPAGEQYF
TGTGCCAGCAAAGAGGCTCGGGAGGCCCCAGCGGGGGAGCAGTACTTC
>TRBV4-3|TRBD1|TRBJ2-2|.
CASSQDGTGFTGELFF
TGCGCCAGCAGCCAAGACGGGACAGGGTTTACCGGGGAGCTGTTTTTT
>TRBV11-3|TRBD1|TRBJ2-1|.
CASSTHRDRGNEQFF
TGTGCCAGCAGCACGCACCGGGACAGAGGGAATGAGCAGTTCTTC
>TRBV7-3|TRBD2|TRBJ2-7|.
CASSPSGRTYEQYF
TGTGCCAGCAGCCCTAGCGGGCGCACCTACGAGCAGTACTTC
>TRBV5-4|.|TRBJ1-2|.
CASSTKRGFGYGYTF
TGTGCCAGCAGCACAAAAAGGGGTTTCGGCTATGGCTACACCTTC
>TRBV28|.|TRBJ1-5|.
CASESEGQPQHF
TGTGCCAGCGAATCTGAAGGCCAGCCCCAGCATTTT
>TRBV9|.|TRBJ2-2|.
CASSVVMTGGTGELFF
TGTGCCAGCAGCGTAGTAATGACCGGTGGCACCGGGGAGCTGTTTTTT
>TRBV18|.|TRBJ2-3|.
CASSLRTPEADTQYF
TGTGCCAGCTCACTAAGGACTCCCGAGGCAGATACGCAGTATTTT
>TRBV7-9|.|TRBJ1-4|.
CASSPRGGEKLFF
TGTGCCAGCAGCCCCCGGGGAGGGGAAAAACTGTTTTTT
>TRBV7-9|.|TRBJ2-4|.
CASSQDAIAKNIQYF
TGTGCCAGCAGCCAGGACGCGATAGCCAAAAACATTCAGTACTTC
>TRBV4-1|TRBD2|TRBJ2-6|.
CASSQYGTSGGAFSGANVLTF
TGCGCCAGCAGCCAATATGGGACTAGCGGGGGAGCCTTTTCTGGGGCCAACGTCCTGACTTTC